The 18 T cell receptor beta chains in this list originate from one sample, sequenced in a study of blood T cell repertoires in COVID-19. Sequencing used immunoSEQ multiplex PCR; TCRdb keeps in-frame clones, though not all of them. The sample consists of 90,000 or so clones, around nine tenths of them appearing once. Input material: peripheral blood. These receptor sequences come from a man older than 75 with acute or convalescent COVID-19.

The CDR3 region has the DNA TGTGCCAGCAGTGAAGCACGACTAGCGGGGGGGTGGGAGACCCAGTACTTC. It codes for CASSEARLAGGWETQYF. The chain recombines TRBV6-1 with TRBJ2-5; 14 bases line up with TRBD2. Germline lookup yields CDR1 MNHNS and CDR2 SASEGT. The trim removed 0 bases at V and 5 bases at J, leaving 5 bases unmatched. This CDR3 has 17 residues.

CDR3 in amino acids: CASSLGGRNTDTQYF. The CDR3 DNA reads TGCGCCAGCAGCTTGGGCGGCAGAAACACAGATACGCAGTATTTT. V gene TRBV5-1 combines with J gene TRBJ2-3; D gene ambiguous. Germline V gene lookup returns CDR1 SGHRS and CDR2 YFSETQ. The V gene lost 0 bases and the J gene lost 2 bases, with 10 bases spanning the gap. The CDR3 contains 15 residues.

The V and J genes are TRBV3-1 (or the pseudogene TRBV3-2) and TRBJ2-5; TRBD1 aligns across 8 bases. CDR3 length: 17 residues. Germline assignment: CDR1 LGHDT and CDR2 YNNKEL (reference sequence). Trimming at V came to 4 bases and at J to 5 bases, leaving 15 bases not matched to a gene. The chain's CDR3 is CASSPTGAVRMEETQYF. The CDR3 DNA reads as TGTGCCAGCAGCCCGACAGGGGCAGTTAGAATGGAGGAGACCCAGTACTTC.

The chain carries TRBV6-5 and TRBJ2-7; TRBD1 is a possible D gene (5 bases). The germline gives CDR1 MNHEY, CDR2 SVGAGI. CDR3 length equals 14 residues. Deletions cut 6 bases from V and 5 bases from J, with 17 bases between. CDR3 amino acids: CASRFRQGVHEQYF. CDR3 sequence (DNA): TGTGCCAGCAGATTTAGGCAGGGTGTCCACGAGCAGTACTTC.

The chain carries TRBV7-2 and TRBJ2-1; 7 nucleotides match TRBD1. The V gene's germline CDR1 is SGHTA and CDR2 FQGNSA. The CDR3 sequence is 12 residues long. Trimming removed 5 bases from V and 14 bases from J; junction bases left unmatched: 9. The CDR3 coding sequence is TGTGCCAGCAGCCCCGAGGGGGCTCGTAAGTTCTTC. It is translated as CASSPEGARKFF.

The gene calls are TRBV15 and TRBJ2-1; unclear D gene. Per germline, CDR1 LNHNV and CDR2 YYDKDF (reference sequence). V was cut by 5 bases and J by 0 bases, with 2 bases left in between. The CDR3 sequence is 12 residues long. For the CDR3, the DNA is TGTGCCACCAGCCTCTCCTACAATGAGCAGTTCTTC. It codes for CATSLSYNEQFF.

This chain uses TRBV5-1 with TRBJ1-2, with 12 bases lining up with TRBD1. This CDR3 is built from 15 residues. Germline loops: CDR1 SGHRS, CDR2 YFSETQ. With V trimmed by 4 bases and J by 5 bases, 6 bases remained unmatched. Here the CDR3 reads CASSGAGQGAYGYTF. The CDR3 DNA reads TGCGCCAGCAGCGGGGCGGGACAGGGGGCGTATGGCTACACCTTC.

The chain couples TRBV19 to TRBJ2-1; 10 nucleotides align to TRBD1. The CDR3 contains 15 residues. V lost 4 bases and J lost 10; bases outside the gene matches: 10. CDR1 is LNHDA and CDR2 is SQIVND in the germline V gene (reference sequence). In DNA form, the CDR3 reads TGTGCCAGTAGTACGCCGGGACAGGGGCTGCGGGAGCAGTTCTTC. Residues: CASSTPGQGLREQFF.

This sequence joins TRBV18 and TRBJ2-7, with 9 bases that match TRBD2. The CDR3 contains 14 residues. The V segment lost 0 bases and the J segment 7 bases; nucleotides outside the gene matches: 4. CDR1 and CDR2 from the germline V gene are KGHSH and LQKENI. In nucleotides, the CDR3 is TGTGCCAGCTCACCACCAGGGACTAGCTGGGAGCAGTACTTC. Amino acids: CASSPPGTSWEQYF. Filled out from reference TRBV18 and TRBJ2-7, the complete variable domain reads NAGVMQNPRHLVRRRGQEARLRCSPMKGHSHVYWYRQLPEEGLKFMVYLQKENIIDESGMPKERFSAEFPKEGPSILRIQQVVRGDSAAYFCASSPPGTSWEQYFGPGTRLTVT.

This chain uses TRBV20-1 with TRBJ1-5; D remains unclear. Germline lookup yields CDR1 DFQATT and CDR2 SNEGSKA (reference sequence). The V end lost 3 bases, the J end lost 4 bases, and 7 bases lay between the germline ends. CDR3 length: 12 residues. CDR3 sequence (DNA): TGCAGTGCTAGTACCGGTAATCAGCCCCAGCATTTT. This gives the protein CSASTGNQPQHF.

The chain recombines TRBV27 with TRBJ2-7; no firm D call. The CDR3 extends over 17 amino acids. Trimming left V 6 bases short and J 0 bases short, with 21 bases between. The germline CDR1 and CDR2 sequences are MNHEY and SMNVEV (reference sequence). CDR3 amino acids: CASSTTTREGRSYEQYF. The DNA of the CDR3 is TGTGCCAGCAGCACTACTACCCGAGAAGGTCGCTCCTACGAGCAGTACTTC.

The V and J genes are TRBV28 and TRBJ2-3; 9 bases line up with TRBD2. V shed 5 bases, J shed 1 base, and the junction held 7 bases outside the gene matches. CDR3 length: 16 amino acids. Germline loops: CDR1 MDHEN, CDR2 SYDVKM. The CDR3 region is CASSTPAGGGTDTQYF. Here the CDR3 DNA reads TGTGCCAGCAGTACTCCAGCGGGAGGCGGCACAGATACGCAGTATTTT.

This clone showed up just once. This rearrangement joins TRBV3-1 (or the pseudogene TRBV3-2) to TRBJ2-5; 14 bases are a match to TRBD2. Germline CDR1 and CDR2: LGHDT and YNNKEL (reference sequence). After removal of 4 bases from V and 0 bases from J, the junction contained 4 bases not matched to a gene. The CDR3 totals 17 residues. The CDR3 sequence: CASSLGLAGVNQETQYF. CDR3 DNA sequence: TGTGCCAGCAGCCTGGGACTAGCGGGGGTGAACCAAGAGACCCAGTACTTC.

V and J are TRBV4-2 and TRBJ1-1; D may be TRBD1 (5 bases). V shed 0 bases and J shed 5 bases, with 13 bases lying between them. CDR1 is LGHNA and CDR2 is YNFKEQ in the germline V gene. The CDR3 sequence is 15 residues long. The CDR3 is CASSQDQTGGTEAFF. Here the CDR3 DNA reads TGTGCCAGCAGCCAAGATCAAACAGGTGGTACTGAAGCTTTCTTT.

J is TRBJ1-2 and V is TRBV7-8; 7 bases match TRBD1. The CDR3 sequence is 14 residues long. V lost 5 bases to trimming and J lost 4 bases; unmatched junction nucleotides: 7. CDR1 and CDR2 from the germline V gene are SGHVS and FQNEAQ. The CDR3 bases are TGTGCCAGCAGCCTTCGACAGGGCGGCTATGGCTACACCTTC. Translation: CASSLRQGGYGYTF.

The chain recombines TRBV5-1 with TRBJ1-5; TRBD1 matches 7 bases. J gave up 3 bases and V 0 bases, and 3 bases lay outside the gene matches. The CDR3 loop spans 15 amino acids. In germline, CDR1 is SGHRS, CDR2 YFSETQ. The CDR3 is CASSLEGQNNQPQHF. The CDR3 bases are TGCGCCAGCAGCTTGGAGGGACAGAACAATCAGCCCCAGCATTTT.

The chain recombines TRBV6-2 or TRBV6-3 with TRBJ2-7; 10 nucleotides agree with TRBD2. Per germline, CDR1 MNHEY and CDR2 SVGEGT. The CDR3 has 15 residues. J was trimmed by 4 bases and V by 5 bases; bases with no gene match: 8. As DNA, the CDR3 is TGTGCCAGCAGTGGACTAGCGGTCGCGGAGTACGAGCAGTACTTC. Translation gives CASSGLAVAEYEQYF.

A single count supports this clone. This chain's CDR3 is CATSDPVDRYYGYTF. The CDR3 coding sequence is TGTGCCACCAGTGATCCCGTTGACAGATACTATGGCTACACCTTC. The V and J genes are TRBV24-1 and TRBJ1-2, with D possibly matching TRBD1 (5 bases). Germline CDR1 KGHDR, CDR2 SFDVKD. The CDR3 is 15 residues long. V was trimmed by 3 bases and J by 3 bases, leaving 13 bases between them.